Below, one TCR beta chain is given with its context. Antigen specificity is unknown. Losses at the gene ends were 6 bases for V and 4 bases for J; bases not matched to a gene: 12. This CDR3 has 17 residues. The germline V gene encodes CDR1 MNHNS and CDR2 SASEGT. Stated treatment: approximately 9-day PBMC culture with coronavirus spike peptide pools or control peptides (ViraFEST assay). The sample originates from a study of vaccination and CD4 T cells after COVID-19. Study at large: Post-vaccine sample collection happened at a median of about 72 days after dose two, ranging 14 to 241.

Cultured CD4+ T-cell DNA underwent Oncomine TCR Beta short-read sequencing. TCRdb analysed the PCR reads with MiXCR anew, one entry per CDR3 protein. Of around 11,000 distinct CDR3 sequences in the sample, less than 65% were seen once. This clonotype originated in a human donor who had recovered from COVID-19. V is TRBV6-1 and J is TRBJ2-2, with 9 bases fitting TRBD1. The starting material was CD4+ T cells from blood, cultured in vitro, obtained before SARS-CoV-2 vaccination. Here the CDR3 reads CASRTGPGQGRTGELFF. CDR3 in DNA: TGTGCCAGCAGGACGGGTCCGGGACAGGGTCGCACCGGGGAGCTGTTTTTT.